This TCR beta chain originates from a study of T cell repertoires in cytomegalovirus infection. TCRdb used MiXCR to reprocess the reads, holding one entry per CDR3 protein. The table lists some 99,000 distinct CDR3 sequences, less than 30% of them singletons, with about 81% in the top ten. Study-level results: Within the response measured ex vivo, HLA-C-restricted CMV-specific TCR beta clonotypes were dominant.

The ends were cut back, 1 base at V and 5 bases at J, with 14 bases in the middle. Germline CDR1 reads SEHNR; CDR2 reads FQNEAQ (reference sequence). The CDR3 has 15 amino acids. This clonotype showed up many times. The target antigen is unknown. The source material was CD8+ T cells from cultured PBMCs, sampled from culture after CMV antigen stimulation. This sequence was found in a human donor in good health (CMV status not recorded). Some clones in this sample may be carry-over from other donors' samples. V usage is TRBV7-9 and J usage is TRBJ2-5; D not certain. CDR3 protein: CASSLVLWGRETQYF. Here the CDR3 DNA reads TGTGCCAGCAGCTTAGTGTTGTGGGGTCGGGAGACCCAGTACTTC.